Listed below are T cell receptor beta chains from one sample, sequenced in a study of blood T cells in healthy people across ages. Each CDR3 protein gets one entry after TCRdb re-called the 5' RACE reads with MiXCR. The sample comprises over 750,000 distinct CDR3 sequences, 20% to 30% of which are singletons, and more than 8.5% rests with the top ten. This sample also belongs to another study, concerning T cells of mothers and their children.

Sequencing was carried out using blood. These receptors originate from a boy between 10 and 17 years old in good health. Both conserved end residues are part of each CDR3. D genes are given only for firm matches. Expanded clones get a size class; other rows say once, few or many, or leave the size out.

TRBV6-2/TRBV6-3	few	-	TRBJ1-5	CASKRDEMGVGQPQHF	TGTGCCAGCAAAAGAGATGAGATGGGGGTCGGTCAGCCCCAGCATTTT
TRBV28	few	-	TRBJ2-1	CASNLQGTRNEQFF	TGTGCCAGCAACCTACAGGGAACCCGCAATGAGCAGTTCTTC
TRBV12-3/TRBV12-4	-	-	TRBJ1-1	CASREIGTANTEAFF	TGTGCCAGCAGGGAAATTGGGACGGCGAACACTGAAGCTTTCTTT
TRBV7-2	many	TRBD1	TRBJ2-1	CASSPQGDSYNEQFF	TGTGCCAGTAGTCCGCAGGGGGACTCCTACAATGAGCAGTTCTTC
TRBV6-5	-	-	TRBJ1-1	CASSYRSRGGTEAFF	TGTGCCAGCAGTTACCGCTCCCGGGGAGGTACTGAAGCTTTCTTT
TRBV12-3/TRBV12-4	few	-	TRBJ2-7	CASRYSDSEQYF	TGTGCCAGCAGATACAGCGATTCCGAGCAGTACTTC
TRBV12-3/TRBV12-4	-	-	TRBJ2-1	CASSLGGLEGFF	TGTGCCAGCAGTTTAGGGGGTCTAGAAGGGTTCTTC
TRBV10-3	few	-	TRBJ2-2	CAISAASGELFF	TGTGCCATCAGTGCCGCGTCGGGGGAGCTGTTTTTT
TRBV7-9	-	TRBD2	TRBJ2-5	CASSLVRGAGVQYF	TGTGCCAGCAGCTTAGTCCGTGGAGCGGGGGTCCAGTACTTC
TRBV7-3	few	TRBD2	TRBJ2-1	CASSITLAGGLNEQFF	TGTGCCAGCAGCATAACACTAGCGGGGGGTCTCAATGAGCAGTTCTTC
TRBV7-8	-	-	TRBJ2-3	CASSTPVSLSTDTQYF	TGTGCCAGCAGCACCCCGGTATCACTTAGCACAGATACGCAGTATTTT
TRBV10-3	-	TRBD1	TRBJ1-1	CAISVGQWETEAFF	TGTGCCATCAGTGTGGGACAGTGGGAGACTGAAGCTTTCTTT
TRBV3-1	few	-	TRBJ1-1	CASSLLQTNTEAFF	TGTGCCAGCAGCCTGCTACAAACAAACACTGAAGCTTTCTTT
TRBV4-2	-	TRBD2	TRBJ2-2	CASSQVWLAGNTGELFF	TGTGCCAGCAGCCAAGTGTGGCTAGCGGGGAACACCGGGGAGCTGTTTTTT
TRBV11-2	-	-	TRBJ2-1	CASSPLRRTSSYNEQFF	TGTGCCAGCAGCCCGTTGAGGAGAACTAGCTCCTACAATGAGCAGTTCTTC
TRBV12-3/TRBV12-4	-	TRBD1	TRBJ1-1	CASLRGFTEAFF	TGTGCCAGCCTCAGGGGGTTCACTGAAGCTTTCTTT
TRBV20-1	few	-	TRBJ2-5	CSARETTGWEETQYF	TGCAGTGCTAGAGAGACGACAGGATGGGAAGAGACCCAGTACTTC
TRBV7-2	-	-	TRBJ1-2	CASSTSLGAGYGYTF	TGTGCCAGCAGCACATCTTTAGGGGCGGGCTATGGCTACACCTTC
TRBV9	-	-	TRBJ2-7	CASSVSVGPYEQYF	TGTGCCAGCAGCGTTTCGGTTGGCCCCTACGAGCAGTACTTC
TRBV7-6	-	-	TRBJ1-3	CASSLDEFKWAGNTIYF	TGTGCCAGCAGCTTAGATGAGTTTAAATGGGCTGGAAACACCATATATTTT
TRBV6-6	few	TRBD1	TRBJ1-4	CASSYLGGTVNEKLFF	TGTGCCAGCAGTTACTTGGGGGGGACAGTAAATGAAAAACTGTTTTTT
TRBV4-1	-	-	TRBJ1-4	CASAPGEATNEKLFF	TGCGCCAGCGCACCAGGGGAGGCAACTAATGAAAAACTGTTTTTT
TRBV6-1	-	-	TRBJ2-3	CASSEPDGTDTQYF	TGTGCCAGCAGTGAACCGGACGGGACAGATACGCAGTATTTT
TRBV2	few	TRBD2	TRBJ2-1	CASSESVWASGDRVEQFF	TGTGCCAGCAGTGAATCAGTGTGGGCTAGCGGGGACCGGGTTGAGCAGTTCTTC
TRBV5-1	few	-	TRBJ2-7	CASRRGEMVYEQYF	TGCGCCAGCAGAAGGGGGGAGATGGTCTACGAGCAGTACTTC
TRBV27	-	TRBD2	TRBJ2-1	CASSLSGRGGLAGGEQFF	TGTGCCAGCAGTTTATCGGGCAGGGGGGGACTAGCGGGAGGTGAGCAGTTCTTC
TRBV20-1	once	-	TRBJ2-7	CSAREGVGEQYF	TGCAGTGCTAGAGAGGGGGTGGGGGAGCAGTACTTC
TRBV7-6	-	-	TRBJ1-5	CASSLVGGGNQPQHF	TGTGCCAGCAGCTTAGTCGGCGGAGGGAATCAGCCCCAGCATTTT
TRBV6-5	-	TRBD1	TRBJ1-4	CASRDSIHEKLFF	TGTGCCAGCCGGGACAGCATACATGAAAAACTGTTTTTT
TRBV14	-	TRBD2	TRBJ2-2	CASSGLAGSPGELFF	TGTGCCAGCAGCGGACTAGCGGGGTCCCCCGGGGAGCTGTTTTTT
TRBV7-9	-	TRBD1	TRBJ1-2	CASRGLTGPVGYGYTF	TGTGCCAGCAGGGGATTGACAGGGCCTGTAGGCTATGGCTACACCTTC
TRBV6-6	-	TRBD1	TRBJ2-7	CASSYFPGTGGEQYF	TGTGCCAGCAGTTACTTCCCCGGGACAGGGGGCGAGCAGTACTTC
TRBV20-1	few	-	TRBJ2-1	CSADLSSAVYNEQFF	TGCAGTGCTGACCTCTCCAGCGCCGTCTACAATGAGCAGTTCTTC
TRBV14	-	TRBD2	TRBJ2-1	CASSQLGGVSYNEQFF	TGTGCCAGCAGTCAACTCGGGGGGGTCTCCTACAATGAGCAGTTCTTC
TRBV7-2	-	-	TRBJ1-1	CASSLLYGGWTEAFF	TGTGCCAGCAGCTTACTGTACGGGGGGTGGACTGAAGCTTTCTTT
TRBV9	-	-	TRBJ2-1	CASSATPTGWEQFF	TGTGCCAGCAGCGCCACACCCACGGGGTGGGAGCAGTTCTTC
TRBV25-1	-	-	TRBJ1-5	CASAQGGQPQHF	TGTGCCAGCGCACAGGGAGGTCAGCCCCAGCATTTT
TRBV5-1	many	-	TRBJ2-2	CASSLSSGDTGELFF	TGCGCCAGCAGCTTAAGTTCGGGGGACACCGGGGAGCTGTTTTTT
TRBV10-3	few	TRBD1	TRBJ1-5	CAISEDRGNQPQHF	TGTGCCATCAGTGAGGACAGGGGCAATCAGCCCCAGCATTTT
TRBV4-2	-	TRBD1	TRBJ1-5	CASSRGTEISNQPQHF	TGTGCCAGCAGCCGCGGGACAGAGATTAGCAATCAGCCCCAGCATTTT
TRBV24-1	once	-	TRBJ2-2	CATSDLKPKNTGELFF	TGTGCCACCAGTGACCTAAAACCCAAGAACACCGGGGAGCTGTTTTTT
TRBV4-1	few	TRBD2	TRBJ2-7	CASSQAQAGTYEQYF	TGCGCCAGCAGCCAAGCTCAAGCGGGAACCTACGAGCAGTACTTC
TRBV4-3	few	-	TRBJ1-1	CASSQNRAAGAFF	TGCGCCAGCAGCCAAAACAGGGCGGCCGGAGCTTTCTTT
TRBV24-1	few	TRBD1	TRBJ2-1	CATSEPGTGDVYEQFF	TGTGCCACCAGTGAGCCCGGGACAGGGGATGTCTATGAGCAGTTCTTC
TRBV7-2	few	TRBD2	TRBJ2-3	CASSLVTSGSPDTQYF	TGTGCCAGCAGCTTAGTAACTAGCGGGAGTCCAGATACGCAGTATTTT
TRBV7-6	-	-	TRBJ2-7	CASSLHSGMSYEQYF	TGTGCCAGCAGCTTGCACTCAGGGATGTCCTACGAGCAGTACTTC
TRBV29-1	many	-	TRBJ2-3	CSVVGGTVKPTDTQYF	TGCAGCGTTGTGGGCGGGACAGTAAAGCCCACAGATACGCAGTATTTT
TRBV7-9	-	-	TRBJ2-7	CATGPPYEQYF	TGTGCCACTGGGCCCCCCTACGAGCAGTACTTC
TRBV9	-	-	TRBJ2-7	CASSPATRGYEQYF	TGTGCCAGCAGCCCGGCAACGCGGGGTTACGAGCAGTACTTC
TRBV29-1	few	TRBD2	TRBJ2-2	CSVDTGTSNAGELFF	TGCAGCGTAGACACCGGGACTAGCAACGCCGGGGAGCTGTTTTTT
TRBV6-5	few	-	TRBJ2-2	CASSYGRGVDTGELFF	TGTGCCAGCAGTTACGGTAGAGGGGTGGACACCGGGGAGCTGTTTTTT
TRBV2	-	-	TRBJ2-7	CASSALASFYEQYF	TGTGCCAGCAGTGCTCTAGCGTCGTTCTACGAGCAGTACTTC
TRBV6-5	-	-	TRBJ2-1	CATALSSYNEQFF	TGTGCCACAGCGCTCAGCTCCTACAATGAGCAGTTCTTC
TRBV20-1	few	-	TRBJ1-1	CSADPGGRVNTEAFF	TGCAGTGCTGACCCCGGGGGGCGGGTGAACACTGAAGCTTTCTTT
TRBV7-9	few	-	TRBJ2-5	CASSYGSSWNF	TGTGCCAGCAGCTATGGGTCAAGTTGGAACTTC
TRBV24-1	-	-	TRBJ2-1	CATSDDTGGDNEQFF	TGTGCCACCAGTGACGACACCGGGGGAGATAATGAGCAGTTCTTC
TRBV19	once	-	TRBJ2-1	CASSIVDEQFF	TGTGCCAGTAGTATAGTGGATGAGCAGTTCTTC
TRBV7-9	few	-	TRBJ1-5	CASSFGVQPQHF	TGTGCCAGCAGCTTTGGAGTTCAGCCCCAGCATTTT
TRBV6-5	-	TRBD1	TRBJ2-1	CASSYGTGAYEQFF	TGTGCCAGCAGTTACGGGACAGGGGCTTATGAGCAGTTCTTC